This entry lists 22 T cell receptor beta chains sequenced from one sample in a study of cytomegalovirus exposure and HLA in healthy donors. A multiplex PCR was run with 60 Vbeta primers and 13 Jbeta primers. Profiling relied on immunoSEQ multiplex PCR, and the TCRdb table lists in-frame clones only, not all of them. The sample gives about 160,000 clones, about 65% of which show up once; approximately 6.9% is in the top ten. The sample taken for sequencing was PBMCs. The origin of the receptors is a man between 35 and 55 years old in good health and CMV-seropositive.

This clone was seen more than once but under ten times. V and J are TRBV21-1 and TRBJ1-1; the D segment call TRBD1 is taken from the table without a DNA check. TRBV21-1 is a pseudogene. The CDR3 has 13 amino acids. The CDR3 here is CASGDRPNTEAFF. The CDR3 region has the DNA TGTGCCAGCGGAGACAGACCGAACACTGAAGCTTTCTTT.

This chain connects TRBV7-9 to TRBJ2-2; D unclear. CDR3 size: 13 residues. Between the trimmed V and J ends, which lost 4 bases and 0 bases, there was a span of 3 bases. CDR1 SEHNR and CDR2 FQNEAQ come from the germline V gene (reference sequence). The CDR3 loop is CASSSSNTGELFF. The CDR3 DNA is TGTGCCAGCAGCTCCTCGAACACCGGGGAGCTGTTTTTT.

V is TRBV5-1 and J is TRBJ1-4, with 8 bases matching TRBD1. This CDR3 has 15 residues. V lost 3 bases to trimming and J lost 8 bases; unmatched junction nucleotides: 9. Germline V CDR1 and CDR2: SGHRS, YFSETQ. CDR3 loop: CASSSRTGMEEKLFF. CDR3 DNA sequence: TGCGCCAGCAGCTCCCGGACAGGGATGGAGGAAAAACTGTTTTTT.

The chain joins TRBV4-1 to TRBJ1-1; tentatively, D is TRBD1 (6 bases). The CDR3 has 15 amino acids. V was pared by 3 bases and J by 8 bases, with 19 bases between. CDR1 is MGHRA, CDR2 YSYEKL, per germline. CDR3 region: CASSHPGHRLKEAFF. The CDR3 DNA reads as TGCGCCAGCAGCCACCCGGGACATCGGTTAAAGGAAGCTTTCTTT.

The rearrangement links TRBV7-9 to TRBJ1-2; no definite D call. V was shortened by 0 bases and J by 3 bases, with 8 bases between the two germline ends. Germline V gene data show CDR1 as SEHNR and CDR2 as FQNEAQ (reference sequence). CDR3 size: 14 residues. The CDR3 spells CASSLALRDYGYTF. The CDR3 coding sequence is TGTGCCAGCAGCTTAGCGCTGCGTGACTATGGCTACACCTTC.

The CDR3 nucleotides read TGTGCCAGCTCCAAACGGGGAGCTCAGCCCCAGCATTTT. This codes for CASSKRGAQPQHF. The chain carries TRBV6-5 and TRBJ1-5; D is unclear. The V end lost 8 bases, the J end lost 6 bases, and 14 bases lay between the germline ends. The CDR3 is made up of 13 amino acids. Germline V gene data show CDR1 as MNHEY and CDR2 as SVGAGI.

V usage is TRBV27 and J usage is TRBJ1-1; 7 bases are shared with TRBD1. This CDR3 spans 15 amino acids. Germline V gene sequence: CDR1 MNHEY, CDR2 SMNVEV (reference sequence). V shed 4 bases and J 5 bases; nucleotides not matched to a gene: 10. CDR3 bases: TGTGCCAGCAGTTCCTATGTACAGGGGCTGACTGAAGCTTTCTTT. Translated, it gives CASSSYVQGLTEAFF.

This clone was seen only once. This chain connects TRBV19 to TRBJ1-6; no firm D call. Germline CDR1 and CDR2: LNHDA and SQIVND (reference sequence). V dropped 6 bases and J dropped 6 bases, with 15 bases sitting between them. This CDR3 contains 15 residues. For the CDR3, the DNA is TGTGCCAGTAGCCTGATCGTAGTTGGTAATTCACCCCTCCACTTT. Protein: CASSLIVVGNSPLHF.

V usage is TRBV5-1 and J usage is TRBJ1-6; TRBD1 might be the D (6 bases). The CDR3 contains 17 residues. V lost 0 bases, J lost 6 bases, and 16 bases lay in between. CDR1 and CDR2 (germline): SGHRS, YFSETQ. The CDR3: CASSLAGDGGRNSPLHF. Written as DNA, the CDR3 is TGCGCCAGCAGCTTGGCCGGGGACGGGGGGCGTAATTCACCCCTCCACTTT.

This chain links TRBV11-3 with TRBJ2-5; D perhaps matches TRBD1 (6 bases). CDR3 size: 15 residues. CDR1 and CDR2 (germline): SGHNT, YENEEA. V shed 4 bases and J shed 0 bases, with 12 bases lying between them. CDR3 residues: CASSSTGNDQETQYF. The CDR3 DNA reads TGTGCCAGCAGCTCCACAGGGAATGACCAAGAGACCCAGTACTTC.

This clone was counted a few times. The J gene is TRBJ2-5, the V gene TRBV10-3; 8 bases align to TRBD2. CDR3 length: 15 residues. Germline-derived CDR1 and CDR2 are ENHRY and SYGVKD. Trimming took 7 bases from V and 3 from J; bases not matched to a gene: 10. CDR3 coding DNA: TGTGCCATCAAGGGGGGCGGGGGGCCTGAAGAGACCCAGTACTTC. Its translation: CAIKGGGGPEETQYF.

This chain links TRBV2 with TRBJ2-1, with 9 bases lining up with TRBD2. This CDR3 region has 16 residues. The germline gives CDR1 SNHLY, CDR2 FYNNEI. Trimming cost V 2 bases and J 6 bases; bases outside gene matches: 8. CDR3 in amino acids: CASSELWAGGANEQFF. The CDR3 DNA reads as TGTGCCAGCAGTGAACTTTGGGCGGGGGGGGCCAATGAGCAGTTCTTC.

This clone has more than one count but fewer than ten. The chain has TRBV18 and TRBJ2-6; tentatively, D is TRBD2 (6 bases). This CDR3 has 18 residues. Trimming shortened V by 1 base and J by 0 bases, and 13 bases separated the two germline ends. The germline CDR1 and CDR2 sequences are KGHSH and LQKENI. CDR3 nucleotides: TGTGCCAGCTCACCACGGATCGGGGGTAGCTCTGGGGCCAACGTCCTGACTTTC. Encoded protein: CASSPRIGGSSGANVLTF.

This clone was recorded a few times. The chain employs TRBV18 and TRBJ1-5; possible D gene TRBD1, 5 bases. Deletions cut 6 bases from V and 2 bases from J, with 23 bases between. Germline V gives CDR1 KGHSH, CDR2 LQKENI. There are 18 residues in the CDR3. In DNA form, the CDR3 reads TGTGCCAGCTCCCTAGCGGTCGGGTACTCGGGGGGCAATCAGCCCCAGCATTTT. This codes for CASSLAVGYSGGNQPQHF.

The CDR3 DNA is TGTGCCAGCTCCATTCAGGAGGGGAATTCACCCCTCCACTTT. Translated: CASSIQEGNSPLHF. The rearrangement links TRBV18 to TRBJ1-6, with a possible D match to TRBD1 (5 bases). V was trimmed by 6 bases and J by 7 bases, leaving 13 bases between them. CDR1 and CDR2 (germline): KGHSH, LQKENI. The length of the CDR3 is 14 residues.

This sequence joins TRBV5-5 and TRBJ1-1, with no clear D. Trimming shortened V by 0 bases and J by 5 bases, and 14 bases separated the two germline ends. CDR1 is SGHKS and CDR2 is YYEKEE in the germline V gene (reference sequence). The CDR3 extends over 15 amino acids. In nucleotides, the CDR3 is TGTGCCAGCAGCTTGGCTCTTAGCGGGTCGACTGAAGCTTTCTTT. Translated: CASSLALSGSTEAFF.

V gene TRBV5-5 combines with J gene TRBJ2-2; unclear D gene. This CDR3 has 13 amino acids. Germline CDR1 reads SGHKS; CDR2 reads YYEKEE (reference sequence). The V and J ends lost 3 bases and 5 bases respectively, with 8 bases between them. The chain's CDR3 is CASSSVLTGELFF. The CDR3 region has the DNA TGTGCCAGCAGCTCGGTGCTAACCGGGGAGCTGTTTTTT.

This chain links TRBV6-1 with TRBJ2-7; TRBD1 matches 7 bases. Germline CDR1 and CDR2: MNHNS and SASEGT. The CDR3 is made up of 15 amino acids. V lost 2 bases to trimming and J lost 4 bases; unmatched junction nucleotides: 8. CDR3 residues: CASSERGRPLYEQYF. In DNA, the CDR3 is TGTGCCAGCAGTGAAAGGGGGCGCCCACTTTACGAGCAGTACTTC.

The rearrangement uses TRBV15 and TRBJ2-7; TRBD2 agrees at 7 bases. Trimming removed 3 bases from V and 7 bases from J; junction bases left unmatched: 6. There are 13 residues in the CDR3. CDR1 and CDR2 (germline): LNHNV, YYDKDF (reference sequence). Here the CDR3 reads CATSSREAREQYF. DNA for the CDR3: TGTGCCACCAGCAGCCGGGAGGCACGGGAGCAGTACTTC.

This chain connects TRBV4-2 to TRBJ2-4, with 8 bases that match TRBD2. CDR3 size: 15 residues. Per germline, CDR1 LGHNA and CDR2 YNFKEQ. V trimming: 5 bases; J trimming: 7 bases; junction bases outside the gene matches: 10. As DNA, the CDR3 is TGTGCCAGCAGCTCGGGAGGTAGCGGGGAGAACATTCAGTACTTC. It translates to CASSSGGSGENIQYF.

This chain uses TRBV6-6 with TRBJ1-1; TRBD1 agrees at 8 bases. The CDR3 has 13 amino acids. Germline CDR1 and CDR2: MNHNY and SVGAGI (reference sequence). V was pared by 7 bases and J by 11 bases, with 12 bases of the junction left unmatched. CDR3 nucleotides: TGTGCCAGCAATTGGGGCAGGGGGCAGGAGGCTTTCTTT. As protein: CASNWGRGQEAFF.

The rearrangement uses TRBV6-4 and TRBJ2-3; no clear D gene. V lost 0 bases and J lost 2, with 9 bases in between. The germline CDR1 and CDR2 sequences are MRHNA and SNTAGT. The CDR3 has 15 residues. The CDR3 nucleotides are TGTGCCAGCAGTGACTCAGGCGGATTCACAGATACGCAGTATTTT. It codes for CASSDSGGFTDTQYF.